This T cell receptor beta chain was identified in a study of blood T cell repertoires in COVID-19. Across the whole study: Samples taken during acute and convalescent COVID-19 were collected in the United States, Italy and Spain.

From germline, CDR1 is SGHNT and CDR2 YYREEE (reference sequence). This CDR3 has 16 residues. V dropped 4 bases and J dropped 0 bases, with 14 bases sitting between them. Sequencing was performed with immunoSEQ multiplex PCR; in TCRdb, only in-frame clones are kept and a portion is missing. The repertoire holds roughly 43,000 clones, with about four fifths as singletons. The chain recombines TRBV5-4 with TRBJ2-1; a weak D match, TRBD2 (5 bases). The receptor's source is an elderly woman with acute or convalescent COVID-19. The sample was peripheral blood. The CDR3 here is CASSPAGARSYNEQFF. The CDR3 region has the DNA TGTGCCAGCAGCCCGGCGGGCGCCCGCTCCTACAATGAGCAGTTCTTC.